This note documents a single T cell receptor (beta chain) sequence. Everyone who donated was a Caucasian adult who lived in Nashville, Tennessee. The data belong to a study of shared clonotypes between healthy human individuals. Study-wide context: Per donor, three plates held CD4 naive cells, three held CD4 memory, two held CD8 naive and one held CD8 memory.

After removal of 5 bases from V and 0 bases from J, the junction contained 5 bases not matched to a gene. Per germline, CDR1 SEHNR and CDR2 FQNEAQ (reference sequence). The CDR3 has 16 residues. The data were produced by immunoSEQ multiplex PCR, yet TCRdb's version contains in-frame clones alone and is incomplete. Of around 2.5 million clones in the sample, over 85% were seen once. Sequenced: naive CD4+ T cells from PBMCs. Subset: CD45RA+ positively selected. The clonotype was recovered from a man aged 18 to 35 in good health. Some clones in this sample may be carry-over from other donors' samples. The chain employs TRBV7-9 and TRBJ1-1; 11 nucleotides align to TRBD1. The CDR3 nucleotides read TGTGCCAGCAGCGCCCGGGACAGGGGGATGAACACTGAAGCTTTCTTT. Protein: CASSARDRGMNTEAFF.